This T cell receptor (beta chain) was sequenced during a study of blood T cell repertoires in COVID-19. The overall study: Italy, Spain and the United States were the sources of the convalescent and acute COVID-19 samples. The cDNA or gDNA used as material had been derived from T cells, B-cell-depleted T cells, or PBMCs.

Original data processing: Reference gene primer amplification gave estimated nucleated cell counts. The repertoire was sequenced with immunoSEQ multiplex PCR; TCRdb's copy has only in-frame clones and lacks some. The V and J calls and clone size are taken from that table; D and trimming were inferred from the DNA. The sample has approximately 350,000 clones; around 83% are singletons. This TCR was recovered from a man aged 25 to 45 with active or convalescent COVID-19. Material: peripheral blood.

CDR3 sequence: CASSPQTGGQETQYF. The DNA for the CDR3 is TGTGCCAGCTCACCCCAGACAGGGGGCCAAGAGACCCAGTACTTC. This chain uses TRBV18 with TRBJ2-5; 9 bases are a match to TRBD1. J gave up 1 base and V 3 bases, and 3 bases lay outside the gene matches. CDR3 size: 15 residues. Germline V gives CDR1 KGHSH, CDR2 LQKENI.